The sequence of this TCR beta chain was determined in a study of persistence of HIV-infected CD4 T cells. Background on the study: Isolated cells were CMV- and HIV-1 Gag-responding CD4+ T cells. Blood samples, up to 180 mL, came from multiple time points, except two leukapheresis donors sampled once. General observations from the study: Degenerate expanded CDR3beta sequences were enriched among CMV- and Gag-responding cells.

The CDR3 runs 16 residues. Germline CDR1 is SGHDT and CDR2 is YYEEEE. V trimming: 3 bases; J trimming: 4 bases; junction bases outside the gene matches: 9. An overlapping HIV-1 Gag peptide pool stimulated these cells at about 0.9 ug/peptide/mL. CD40L-negative CD69-negative CD45RO-high memory CD4+ T cells were sorted as populations depleted of antigen-responding cells. For approximately 17 hours, CD8-depleted PBMCs received anti-CD28/CD49d costimulation, a CD40-blocking antibody and enfuvirtide. The immunoSEQ assay was version 4, run in survey mode. Generated by immunoSEQ multiplex PCR, the TCRdb table keeps only in-frame clones and is missing some. The sample consists of about 64,000 clones, about 69% of them appearing once. For this clone: Its cognate antigen is unknown.

The chain uses TRBV5-6 and TRBJ2-1, with TRBD2 matching over 8 bases. This TCR was recovered from an adult man with HIV who was CMV-seropositive. Sequenced here: CD4+ T cells sorted from PBMCs after 18-hour stimulation, sampled from a patient who received antiretroviral therapy. CDR3 DNA: TGTGCCAGCAGCTCATACCAGCGGGGGACTTACAATGAGCAGTTCTTC. Residues: CASSSYQRGTYNEQFF.